This T cell receptor beta chain comes out of a study of blood T cells in healthy people across ages. Isolating PBMCs gave at least 6 million of these cells per sample. A second roughly 7 to 12 cycle PCR used barcoded and J-beta primers. Each of the cDNA molecules was tagged by a template-switch adaptor with 12 random nucleotides. In TCRdb, the 5' RACE reads were re-called with MiXCR into one record per CDR3 protein. Of over 600,000 distinct CDR3 sequences in the sample, roughly 50% were seen once. This CDR3 has 15 residues. Per germline, CDR1 SGHRS and CDR2 YFSETQ. After removal of 4 bases from V and 6 bases from J, the junction contained 9 bases not matched to a gene. There are many counts of this clonotype.

This receptor was obtained from a man aged 35-49 years in good health. Sequenced input: blood. The chain joins TRBV5-1 to TRBJ2-1; 8 bases match TRBD1. CDR3 in amino acids: CASSPGQGNINEQFF. The CDR3 nucleotides are TGCGCCAGCAGCCCAGGACAGGGAAATATCAATGAGCAGTTCTTC.